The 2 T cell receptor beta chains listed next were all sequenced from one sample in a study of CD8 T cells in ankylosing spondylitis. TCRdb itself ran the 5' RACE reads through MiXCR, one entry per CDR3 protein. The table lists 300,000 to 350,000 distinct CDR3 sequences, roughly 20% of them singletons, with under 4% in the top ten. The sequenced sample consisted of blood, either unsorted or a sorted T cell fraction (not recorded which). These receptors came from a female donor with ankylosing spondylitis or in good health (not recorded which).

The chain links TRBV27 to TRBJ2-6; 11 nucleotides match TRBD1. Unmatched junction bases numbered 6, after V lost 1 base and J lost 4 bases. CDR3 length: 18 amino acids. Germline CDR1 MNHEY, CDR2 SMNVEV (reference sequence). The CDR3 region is CASSLFRDRGAGANVLTF. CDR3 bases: TGTGCCAGCAGTTTATTTCGGGACAGGGGGGCCGGGGCCAACGTCCTGACTTTC.

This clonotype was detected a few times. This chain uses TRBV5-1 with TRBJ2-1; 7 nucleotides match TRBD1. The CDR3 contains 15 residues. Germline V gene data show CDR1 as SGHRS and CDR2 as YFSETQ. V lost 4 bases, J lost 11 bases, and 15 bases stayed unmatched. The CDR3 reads CASSRGTEVFFQQFF. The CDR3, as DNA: TGCGCCAGCAGCCGTGGGACAGAAGTGTTTTTTCAGCAGTTCTTC.